This T cell receptor beta chain appears in the sequencing data of a study of cytomegalovirus exposure and HLA in healthy donors. The PCR had 60 Vbeta and 13 Jbeta primers. Sequenced by immunoSEQ multiplex PCR; TCRdb stores in-frame clones only, minus some. This sample has about 140,000 clones, with roughly three quarters found just once. This CDR3 has 16 amino acids. V was cut by 7 bases and J by 2 bases, with 18 bases left in between. CDR1 is SNHLY and CDR2 is FYNNEI in the germline V gene. V is TRBV2 and J is TRBJ1-5; tentative D call: TRBD1 (6 bases). The sequence derives from a man aged 55 to 69 in good health and CMV-seronegative. Sequenced input: PBMCs. CDR3 protein: CASTRDGGARNQPQHF. The CDR3 DNA sequence: TGTGCCAGCACCCGAGATGGGGGGGCCCGCAATCAGCCCCAGCATTTT.